The clone carrying this T cell receptor (beta chain) appeared many times. Using its own MiXCR run on the 5' RACE reads, TCRdb lists one record per CDR3 protein. Here the sample spans about 52,000 distinct CDR3 sequences, about 6.6% being singletons. The sample is drawn from a study of T cells after yellow fever vaccination. The CDR3 sequence is 15 residues long. The V gene lost 2 bases and the J gene lost 0 bases, with 7 bases spanning the gap. CDR1 MNHEY and CDR2 SMNVEV come from the germline V gene (reference sequence). The TCR sequence derives from a man in his late teens or twenties who received the YFV17D yellow fever vaccine. This specimen was CD8+ T cells not binding an NS4B(214-222) dextramer, sorted from PBMCs, taken 35 to 50 days after the first yellow fever vaccination. This chain links TRBV27 with TRBJ1-4; D is undetermined. The CDR3 spells CASSLGEATNEKLFF. In nucleotides, the CDR3 is TGTGCCAGCAGTTTAGGAGAAGCAACTAATGAAAAACTGTTTTTT.